Presented here are 9 T cell receptor beta chains from one specimen sequenced in a study of shared clonotypes between healthy human individuals. The assay was immunoSEQ multiplex PCR, and TCRdb's table has in-frame clones only and misses some. The sample holds about 2.1 million clones, about 93% seen once. Naive CD8 cells lacked CD45RO and underwent positive selection for CCR7, leaving out terminally differentiated effector memory CD45RA+ cells. Source material: naive CD8+ T cells from PBMCs. All receptors derive from a man between 18 and 35 years old in good health. Some clones in this sample may be carry-over from other donors' samples.

The genes are TRBV9 and TRBJ1-2; perhaps TRBD1 as D (5 bases). This CDR3 contains 18 residues. The germline V and J ends were trimmed by 0 bases and 4 bases, with 22 bases remaining between them. CDR1 is SGDLS, CDR2 YYNGEE, per germline. CDR3 sequence reads: CASSVAYGTSQISYGYTF. The CDR3 nucleotides read TGTGCCAGCAGCGTAGCCTACGGGACCTCGCAAATAAGCTATGGCTACACCTTC.

The chain carries TRBV20-1 and TRBJ2-5, with D possibly being TRBD2 (7 bases). The last part of the DNA fits TRBJ2-7 better; the J call may be wrong. The CDR3 covers 11 residues. CDR1 and CDR2 (germline): DFQATT, SNEGSKA (reference sequence). The CDR3: CSAGRGYEQYF. The CDR3 DNA is TGCAGTGCTGGGAGGGGGTACGAGCAGTACTTC.

The CDR3 bases are TGTGCCAGCAGTGAAATACGGGCGGGATTGGAGCAGTTCTTC. Translation gives CASSEIRAGLEQFF. This chain uses TRBV6-1 with TRBJ2-1, with a weak D call TRBD2 (6 bases). Trimming removed 2 bases at V and 10 bases at J, with 15 bases between. CDR3 length: 14 residues. Germline V gives CDR1 MNHNS, CDR2 SASEGT.

This rearrangement joins TRBV7-9 to TRBJ2-7; unclear D gene. In germline, CDR1 is SEHNR, CDR2 FQNEAQ (reference sequence). The CDR3 sequence is 12 residues long. Between the trimmed V and J ends, which lost 4 bases and 4 bases, there was a span of 8 bases. CDR3 DNA: TGTGCCAGCAGCTCACAGCGTTACGAGCAGTACTTC. The encoded protein is CASSSQRYEQYF.

The V call is TRBV2, the J call TRBJ2-2; 9 nucleotides line up with TRBD1. There are 16 residues in the CDR3. Germline V gives CDR1 SNHLY, CDR2 FYNNEI. After removal of 10 bases from V and 4 bases from J, the junction contained 13 bases not matched to a gene. For the CDR3, the DNA is TGTGCCACCACAGGGGGCGCGTATCCTCGCACCGGGGAGCTGTTTTTT. As protein: CATTGGAYPRTGELFF.

This chain uses TRBV28 with TRBJ2-1; D possibly corresponds to TRBD2 (5 bases). The CDR3 loop spans 12 amino acids. Trimming left V 5 bases short and J 10 bases short, with 12 bases between. CDR1 is MDHEN and CDR2 is SYDVKM in the germline V gene. Here the CDR3 DNA reads TGTGCCAGCAGTCCGCACCGAGGGGAGCAGTTCTTC. Translated: CASSPHRGEQFF.

The chain has TRBV6-1 and TRBJ2-7, with TRBD1 as a possible D gene (6 bases). Germline loops: CDR1 MNHNS, CDR2 SASEGT. Trimming removed 6 bases from V and 3 bases from J, with 15 bases in between. The CDR3 covers 14 residues. In nucleotides, the CDR3 is TGTGCCAGCAGAATCGGGACACGAAACTACGAGCAGTACTTC. Translation gives CASRIGTRNYEQYF.

Only one count was recorded for this clone. The chain links TRBV5-6 to TRBJ2-7, with 7 nucleotides matching TRBD1. CDR3 size: 15 residues. Germline CDR1 SGHDT, CDR2 YYEEEE. J was trimmed by 5 bases and V by 0 bases; bases with no gene match: 8. CDR3 nucleotide sequence: TGTGCCAGCAGCTTGGATCAGACAGGGTCCCACGAGCAGTACTTC. Translation: CASSLDQTGSHEQYF.

V and J are TRBV4-2 and TRBJ2-3; TRBD2 might be the D (6 bases). CDR1 and CDR2 (germline): LGHNA, YNFKEQ. The CDR3 runs 17 residues. V lost 1 base and J 1 base, leaving 15 bases between the germline ends. The CDR3 nucleotides read TGTGCCAGCAGCCAAGCCCCCCGGGAGTGGCGCACAGATACGCAGTATTTT. It is translated as CASSQAPREWRTDTQYF.